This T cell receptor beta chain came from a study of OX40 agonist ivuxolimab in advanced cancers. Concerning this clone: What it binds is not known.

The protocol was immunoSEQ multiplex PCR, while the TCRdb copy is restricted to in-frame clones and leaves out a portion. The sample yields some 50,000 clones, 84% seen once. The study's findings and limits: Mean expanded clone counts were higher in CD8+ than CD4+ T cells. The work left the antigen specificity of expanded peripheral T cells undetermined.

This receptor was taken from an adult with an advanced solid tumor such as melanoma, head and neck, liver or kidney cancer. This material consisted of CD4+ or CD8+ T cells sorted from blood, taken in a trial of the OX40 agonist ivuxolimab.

The CDR3 reads CASSHRDQNEQYF. In DNA form, the CDR3 reads TGTGCCAGCAGCCACCGGGACCAGAACGAGCAGTACTTC. The chain employs TRBV5-4 and TRBJ2-7; D may correspond to TRBD1 or TRBD2 (5 bases each). The CDR3 loop spans 13 amino acids. CDR1 SGHNT and CDR2 YYREEE come from the germline V gene (reference sequence). Trimming stripped 4 bases from V and 5 bases from J, with 13 bases between.